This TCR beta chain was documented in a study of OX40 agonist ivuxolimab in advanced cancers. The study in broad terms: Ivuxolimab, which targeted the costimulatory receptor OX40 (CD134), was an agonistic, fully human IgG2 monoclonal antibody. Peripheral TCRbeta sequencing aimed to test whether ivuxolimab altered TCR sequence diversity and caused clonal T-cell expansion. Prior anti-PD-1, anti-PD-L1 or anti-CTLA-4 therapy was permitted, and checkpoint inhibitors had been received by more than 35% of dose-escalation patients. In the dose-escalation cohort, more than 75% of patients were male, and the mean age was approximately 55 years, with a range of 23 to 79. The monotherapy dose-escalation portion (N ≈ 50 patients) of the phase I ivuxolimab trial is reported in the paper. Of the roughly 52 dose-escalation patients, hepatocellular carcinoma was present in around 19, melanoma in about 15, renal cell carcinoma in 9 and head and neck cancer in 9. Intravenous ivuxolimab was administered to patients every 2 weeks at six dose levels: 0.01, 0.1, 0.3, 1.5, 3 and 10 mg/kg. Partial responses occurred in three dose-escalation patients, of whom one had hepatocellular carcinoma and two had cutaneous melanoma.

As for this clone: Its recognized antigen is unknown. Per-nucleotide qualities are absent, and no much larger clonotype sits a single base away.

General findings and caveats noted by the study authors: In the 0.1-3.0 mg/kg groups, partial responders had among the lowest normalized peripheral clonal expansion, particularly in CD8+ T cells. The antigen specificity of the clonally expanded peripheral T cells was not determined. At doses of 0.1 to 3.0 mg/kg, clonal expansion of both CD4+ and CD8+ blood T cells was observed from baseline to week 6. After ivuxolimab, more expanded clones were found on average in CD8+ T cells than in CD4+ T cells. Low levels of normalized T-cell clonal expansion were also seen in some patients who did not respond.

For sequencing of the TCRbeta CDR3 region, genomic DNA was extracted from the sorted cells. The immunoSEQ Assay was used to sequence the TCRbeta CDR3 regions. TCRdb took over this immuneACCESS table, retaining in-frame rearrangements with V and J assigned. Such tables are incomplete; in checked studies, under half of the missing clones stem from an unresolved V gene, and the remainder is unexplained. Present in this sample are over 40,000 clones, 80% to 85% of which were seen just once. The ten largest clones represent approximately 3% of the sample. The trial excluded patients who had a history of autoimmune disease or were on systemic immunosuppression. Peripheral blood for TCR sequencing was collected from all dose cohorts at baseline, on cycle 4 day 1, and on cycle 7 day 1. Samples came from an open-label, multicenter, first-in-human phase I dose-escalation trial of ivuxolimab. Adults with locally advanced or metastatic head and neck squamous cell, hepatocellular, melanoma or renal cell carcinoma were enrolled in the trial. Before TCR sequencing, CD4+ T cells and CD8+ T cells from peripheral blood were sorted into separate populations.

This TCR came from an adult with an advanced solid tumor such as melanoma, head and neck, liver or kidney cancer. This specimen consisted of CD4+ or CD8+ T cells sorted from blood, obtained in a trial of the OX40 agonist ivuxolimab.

The CDR3 corresponds to CASSVRDRAGYTF. The DNA reads as follows: TGTGCCAGCAGCGTGAGGGACAGGGCGGGCTACACCTTC. The sequence joins TRBV9 to TRBJ1-2; 9 bases in the middle match TRBD1. Inclusive of the bounding cysteine and phenylalanine, the CDR3 is 13 residues long. The DNA shown is the 39-base CDR3, in frame from base 1. CDR1 and CDR2 are read off the germline V gene as SGDLS and YYNGEE. Trimmed from V: 2 bases; trimmed from J: 8 bases; junction bases lacking a gene match: 4.